These 7 T cell receptor beta chains share one sample of origin, sequenced in a study of low-dose radiotherapy and immunotherapy resistance in tumors. Gene-specific TRAV and TRBV primers were used for first-strand cDNA, covering alpha and beta chains. TCR amplification used 20 to 25 PCR cycles, a constant-region primer and a V-primer adapter. From the reads, TCRdb called clonotypes with MiXCR, one entry per CDR3 protein. The table lists roughly 95,000 distinct CDR3 sequences, 20% to 25% of them singletons. Time point reported: after trial treatment. Sample treatment: LDRT plus nivolumab, ipilimumab, low-dose cyclophosphamide and aspirin (RACIN trial). Material: PBMCs, obtained after low-dose radiotherapy plus immunotherapy. The source of these receptors is a female donor with ovarian cancer.

This clonotype was recorded only once. This sequence joins TRBV7-9 and TRBJ2-2; no clear D. The V gene's germline CDR1 is SEHNR and CDR2 FQNEAQ (reference sequence). The CDR3 covers 15 residues. Trimming cost V 1 base and J 0 bases, with 6 bases left between them. The CDR3 reads CASSLVSPNTGELFF. The DNA of the CDR3 is TGTGCCAGCAGCTTAGTATCACCGAACACCGGGGAGCTGTTTTTT.

This clonotype has a count of ten or more. The chain uses TRBV29-1 and TRBJ2-7; D is undetermined. CDR3 length: 14 amino acids. Trimming cost V 4 bases and J 4 bases, with 17 bases left between them. Per the germline V gene, CDR1 is SQVTM and CDR2 is ANQGSEA. CDR3 nucleotide sequence: TGCAGCGTTGCCGGGCGGCGGCAAACGTACGAGCAGTACTTC. The encoded protein is CSVAGRRQTYEQYF.

This clonotype has a count of ten or more. The rearrangement links TRBV5-1 to TRBJ2-7; perhaps TRBD1 as D (5 bases). Trimming stripped 1 base from V and 4 bases from J, with 15 bases between. Germline assignment: CDR1 SGHRS and CDR2 YFSETQ. The CDR3 is 15 residues long. The CDR3 nucleotides read TGCGCCAGCAGCTTGATAACAGGAAGGCGTTACGAGCAGTACTTC. Residues: CASSLITGRRYEQYF.

This clonotype showed up many times. The genes are TRBV7-2 and TRBJ2-1; 11 positions agree with TRBD1. Unmatched junction bases numbered 4, after V lost 3 bases and J lost 3 bases. CDR3 length equals 16 residues. From germline, CDR1 is SGHTA and CDR2 FQGNSA. CDR3 in amino acids: CASSFRTGGFYNEQFF. The CDR3 DNA reads TGTGCCAGCAGCTTCAGGACAGGGGGCTTCTACAATGAGCAGTTCTTC.

The CDR3 is CASSATSGYYF. The CDR3 region has the DNA TGTGCCAGCAGTGCCACTAGCGGGTATTATTTT. The chain links TRBV2 to TRBJ2-3, with 9 nucleotides matching TRBD2. After removal of 4 bases from V and 15 bases from J, the junction contained 5 bases not matched to a gene. The germline V gene has CDR1 SNHLY and CDR2 FYNNEI. The CDR3 has 11 residues.

This clonotype was counted ten times or more. The J gene is TRBJ1-6, the V gene TRBV6-2 or TRBV6-3; D unclear. V was trimmed by 5 bases and J by 7 bases, leaving 9 bases between them. The CDR3 is 13 residues long. Germline V gene sequence: CDR1 MNHEY, CDR2 SVGEGT. CDR3 residues: CASSDAINSPLHF. The CDR3, as DNA: TGTGCCAGCAGTGACGCCATAAATTCACCCCTCCACTTT.

The sample holds many counts of this clonotype. This chain links TRBV5-1 with TRBJ2-7; D is undetermined. The CDR3 runs to 14 residues. The V end lost 2 bases, the J end lost 3 bases, and 12 bases lay between the germline ends. Germline V lookup: CDR1 SGHRS, CDR2 YFSETQ. The CDR3 sequence is CASSFVAPDYEQYF. CDR3 bases: TGCGCCAGCAGCTTCGTGGCCCCAGACTACGAGCAGTACTTC.